Sequencing of this T cell receptor (beta chain) was carried out in a study of shared clonotypes between healthy human individuals. General observations from the study: Sequencing depth was predicted to influence how clonotypes are shared among donors.

Note on this clone: The antigen is not known. At the DNA level, this CDR3 is encoded by other sequences in the same sample as well.

Some clones are missing from TCRdb's copy, which holds only in-frame ones; the method was immunoSEQ multiplex PCR. The sample lists about 360,000 clones; about 70% were seen once. With V trimmed by 3 bases and J by 3 bases, 6 bases remained unmatched. Germline values: CDR1 SGDLS, CDR2 YYNGEE. The CDR3 is 14 amino acids. Sequenced sample: memory CD4+ T cells sorted from blood. Noted subset: CD45RA-negative fraction. The chain uses TRBV9 and TRBJ2-7; 7 nucleotides agree with TRBD1. The source is a man aged 30 to 39 in good health. CDR3 protein: CASSGTGASYEQYF. The CDR3 DNA reads as TGTGCCAGCAGCGGAACAGGGGCCAGCTACGAGCAGTACTTC.